The entry below describes one T cell receptor beta chain. The germline CDR1 and CDR2 sequences are LGHDT and YNNKEL (reference sequence). The CDR3 is 12 residues long. V dropped 4 bases and J dropped 15; count of bases not matched to a gene: 6. These data belong to a study of blood T cell repertoires in COVID-19. Study in general: Both acute and convalescent COVID-19 samples were obtained from the United States, Italy and Spain. From T cells, B-cell-depleted T cells, or PBMCs came the material, which was cDNA or gDNA.

Original handling: Nucleated cell number was recorded as an estimate derived from reference gene primer amplification. This table comes from immunoSEQ multiplex PCR, and its TCRdb copy is limited to in-frame clones, with some not included. V, J and clone size are those of that table, while D and trimming were read from the DNA. This sample yields 300,000 to 400,000 clones, of which roughly 85% are seen a single time; 7.2% belongs to the top ten. This chain uses TRBV3-1 (or the pseudogene TRBV3-2) with TRBJ2-1, with 10 nucleotides matching TRBD1. The TCR comes from a human donor in a cohort sampled during active COVID-19. The sequencing input was peripheral blood. The CDR3 bases are TGTGCCAGCAGCCTAGACAGGGGGCCTCCGTTCTTC. Amino acid sequence: CASSLDRGPPFF.